This entry concerns a single TCR beta chain. Its antigen is undetermined. These data are taken from a study of CD8 T cells in ankylosing spondylitis. The ends were cut back, 2 bases at V and 4 bases at J, with 8 bases in the middle. CDR3 length: 13 amino acids. Germline V gene sequence: CDR1 ENHRY, CDR2 SYGVKD. Study observations and caveats: Matched ankylosing spondylitis synovial fluid reportedly contained a significantly enriched population of disease-linked clones. Earlier reports found some motif variants in synovial fluid and blood in reactive arthritis. A TCR beta motif made of fewer than ten highly homologous variants seemed typical of ankylosing spondylitis blood. Disease-linked clones were CD8+ and relatively rare in peripheral blood.

As the method for making TCR beta libraries, quantitative 5'-RACE with molecular barcodes was used. TCRdb reprocessed the 5' RACE reads via MiXCR and lists one record per CDR3 protein. The sample holds some 840,000 distinct CDR3 sequences, 10% to 15% seen once. The gene calls are TRBV10-3 and TRBJ2-5; no firm D call. The source material was blood, either unsorted or a sorted T cell fraction (not recorded which). The receptor comes from a male donor with ankylosing spondylitis. The CDR3 here is CAISEGFPETQYF. The CDR3 DNA is TGTGCCATCAGTGAGGGGTTTCCAGAGACCCAGTACTTC.